This entry is about one T cell receptor beta chain. Germline V CDR1 and CDR2: ENHRY, SYGVKD. This CDR3 is built from 15 residues. With V trimmed by 3 bases and J by 5 bases, 5 bases remained unmatched. This sample stems from a study of blood T cell repertoires in COVID-19. At the level of the study: Material from acute and convalescent COVID-19 was sourced from the United States, Italy and Spain. In each case, the material was cDNA or gDNA derived from T cells, B-cell-depleted T cells, or PBMCs.

Methods used by the authors: Estimation of nucleated cell counts was performed using reference gene primer amplification. TCRdb keeps only in-frame clones here, not all; method: immunoSEQ multiplex PCR. That table is the source of V, J and clone size, and D and trimming were worked out from the DNA. The table lists 120,000 or so clones, about four fifths of them singletons. Input material: peripheral blood. The TCR was taken from a woman aged 55-70 years with acute or convalescent COVID-19. The genes are TRBV10-3 and TRBJ2-2, with 8 bases identical to TRBD2. The CDR3 reads CAISDSGGQTGELFF. The CDR3 nucleotides read TGTGCCATCAGTGATTCGGGGGGGCAGACCGGGGAGCTGTTTTTT.